A single sample is the source of the 13 T cell receptor beta chains below, sequenced in a study of blood T cell repertoires in COVID-19. The data were produced by immunoSEQ multiplex PCR, yet TCRdb's version contains in-frame clones alone and is incomplete. Of more than 200,000 clones in the sample, roughly 84% were seen once. The specimen was peripheral blood. These receptors originate from a man aged 35-49 years with acute or convalescent COVID-19.

The genes are TRBV5-4 and TRBJ2-7; D is unresolved. The ends were cut back, 0 bases at V and 3 bases at J, with 13 bases in the middle. There are 15 residues in the CDR3. Germline CDR1 SGHNT, CDR2 YYREEE (reference sequence). Here the CDR3 reads CASSLDPAPNYEQYF. CDR3 in DNA: TGTGCCAGCAGCTTGGATCCAGCGCCGAACTACGAGCAGTACTTC.

V usage is TRBV4-2 and J usage is TRBJ2-7; 11 nucleotides align to TRBD1. Germline CDR1 is LGHNA and CDR2 is YNFKEQ. Trimming removed 4 bases from V and 1 base from J; junction bases left unmatched: 6. CDR3 size: 16 residues. Here the CDR3 reads CASSRLGQGASYEQYF. The CDR3 region has the DNA TGTGCCAGCAGCCGGTTAGGACAGGGGGCATCCTACGAGCAGTACTTC.

The chain is built from TRBV27 and TRBJ2-7; possibly TRBD1 for D (6 bases). CDR3 length: 15 amino acids. Trimming removed 8 bases at V and 0 bases at J, with 17 bases between. Per germline, CDR1 MNHEY and CDR2 SMNVEV (reference sequence). Here the CDR3 DNA reads TGTGCCAGCCGCCTCCGGACAGCCAGCTCCTACGAGCAGTACTTC. This encodes CASRLRTASSYEQYF.

V usage is TRBV29-1 and J usage is TRBJ1-3, with 7 bases matching TRBD1. J lost 4 bases, V lost 0 bases, and 3 bases had no gene match. This CDR3 is built from 14 residues. Germline assignment: CDR1 SQVTM and CDR2 ANQGSEA. The CDR3 region is CSVEETGSGNTIYF. Here the CDR3 DNA reads TGCAGCGTTGAAGAGACAGGGTCCGGAAACACCATATATTTT.

This chain connects TRBV7-8 to TRBJ1-2, with TRBD1 identical over 9 bases. Trimming cost V 1 base and J 1 base; bases outside gene matches: 4. The CDR3 loop spans 16 amino acids. The germline gives CDR1 SGHVS, CDR2 FQNEAQ. The CDR3 protein is CASSLVKTGGNYGYTF. The CDR3 DNA reads TGTGCCAGCAGCTTAGTTAAGACAGGGGGTAACTATGGCTACACCTTC.

This rearrangement joins TRBV7-2 to TRBJ2-5; 9 bases line up with TRBD1. V was pared by 4 bases and J by 5 bases, with 8 bases of the junction left unmatched. Germline CDR1 reads SGHTA; CDR2 reads FQGNSA. The CDR3 runs 15 residues. Here the CDR3 DNA reads TGTGCCAGCAGCTCTACCGGGACAGGGACTGAGACCCAGTACTTC. Amino acids: CASSSTGTGTETQYF.

The chain has TRBV6-5 and TRBJ2-1; the match to TRBD2 covers 7 bases. The junction had 16 bases not matched to a gene; V was cut back by 8 bases and J by 15 bases. Per the germline V gene, CDR1 is MNHEY and CDR2 is SVGAGI. This CDR3 is 13 amino acids long. CDR3 in DNA: TGTGCCAGCCATTTCCGGGACTACCTCCCTTGGTTCTTC. It yields the protein CASHFRDYLPWFF.

The rearrangement joins TRBV5-1 to TRBJ1-1, with TRBD1 identical over 8 bases. V trimming: 3 bases; J trimming: 5 bases; junction bases outside the gene matches: 6. Germline V gene lookup returns CDR1 SGHRS and CDR2 YFSETQ. The CDR3 is 14 amino acids. The CDR3 DNA reads TGCGCCAGCAGCTCTCAGGGGGCGAAAACTGAAGCTTTCTTT. Its translation: CASSSQGAKTEAFF.

The sample holds one count of this clone. This rearrangement joins TRBV7-9 to TRBJ2-3; 8 nucleotides align to TRBD2. This CDR3 spans 12 amino acids. Germline CDR1 is SEHNR and CDR2 is FQNEAQ (reference sequence). The CDR3 sequence is CVTGTRLDTQYF. CDR3 bases: TGTGTCACCGGGACTAGATTAGATACGCAGTATTTT.

V gene TRBV7-9 combines with J gene TRBJ1-2, with D possibly being TRBD1 (6 bases). Germline CDR1 is SEHNR and CDR2 is FQNEAQ (reference sequence). The CDR3 sequence is 16 residues long. V shed 3 bases and J shed 5 bases, with 19 bases lying between them. The chain's CDR3 is CASSLWGLPGQYGYTF. For the CDR3, the DNA is TGTGCCAGCAGCTTGTGGGGGCTGCCGGGCCAATATGGCTACACCTTC.

The CDR3: CASTLTGTSYNEQFF. The CDR3 DNA is TGTGCCAGTACCCTGACAGGGACGTCCTACAATGAGCAGTTCTTC. The V call is TRBV19, the J call TRBJ2-1; 7 nucleotides line up with TRBD1. This CDR3 is built from 15 residues. V was pared by 7 bases and J by 1 base, with 7 bases of the junction left unmatched. Per the germline V gene, CDR1 is LNHDA and CDR2 is SQIVND (reference sequence). Variable domain in full (rest from reference TRBV19 and TRBJ2-1): DGGITQSPKYLFRKEGQNVTLSCEQNLNHDAMYWYRQDPGQGLRLIYYSQIVNDFQKGDIAEGYSVSREKKESFPLTVTSAQKNPTAFYLCASTLTGTSYNEQFFGPGTRLTVL.

This sequence joins TRBV18 and TRBJ2-3; TRBD1 matches 9 bases. Germline V gene sequence: CDR1 KGHSH, CDR2 LQKENI. The V and J ends lost 5 bases and 2 bases, in that order; junction bases with no gene match: 8. The CDR3 covers 16 residues. CDR3 protein: CASSSWDRAITDTQYF. In nucleotides, the CDR3 is TGTGCCAGCTCATCCTGGGACAGGGCGATCACAGATACGCAGTATTTT.

This clone was detected once. The chain combines TRBV18 with TRBJ2-2; 8 bases map to TRBD2. V lost 2 bases, J lost 6 bases, and 8 bases stayed unmatched. This CDR3 contains 16 residues. Per the germline V gene, CDR1 is KGHSH and CDR2 is LQKENI. CDR3 amino acids: CASSPSRAGAAGELFF. CDR3 DNA sequence: TGTGCCAGCTCACCATCTAGAGCGGGAGCTGCCGGGGAGCTGTTTTTT.